The 5 T cell receptor beta chains presented below share a single source sample, sequenced in a study of cytomegalovirus exposure and HLA in healthy donors. With 60 Vbeta and 13 Jbeta primers, the PCR was carried out. Using immunoSEQ multiplex PCR, the repertoire was profiled, and TCRdb retains in-frame clones only, with some absent. The sample has some 130,000 clones, around four fifths seen once. The sample was PBMCs. Source of these receptors: a male donor in good health and CMV-seropositive.

This clone was counted a few times. The chain recombines TRBV28 with TRBJ2-7, with TRBD2 identical over 11 bases. The germline V gene has CDR1 MDHEN and CDR2 SYDVKM. With V trimmed by 3 bases and J by 2 bases, 3 bases remained unmatched. The CDR3 runs to 15 residues. The CDR3 nucleotides are TGTGCCAGCAGTTTGGTAGCGGGAGGGCCCTACGAGCAGTACTTC. Translating gives CASSLVAGGPYEQYF.

The V call is TRBV5-1, the J call TRBJ1-1; possible D gene TRBD1, 5 bases. CDR3 size: 13 residues. V was clipped by 7 bases and J by 3 bases, with 13 bases between them. CDR1 SGHRS and CDR2 YFSETQ come from the germline V gene. The CDR3 sequence is CASRRGRDTEAFF. The CDR3 nucleotides are TGCGCCAGCCGTAGGGGCCGGGACACTGAAGCTTTCTTT.

Worth noting for this clone: At one end, the junction sequence differs from germline, possibly due to a read error. This chain connects TRBV14 to TRBJ2-1; 9 bases fit TRBD2. The CDR3 loop spans 16 amino acids. CDR1 and CDR2 from the germline V gene are SGHDN and FVKESK. The CDR3 DNA reads TGTGCCAGCAGCAAAGATGGACTAGCGCCATACAATGAGCAGTTCTTC. Translated, it gives CASSKDGLAPYNEQFF. Filled out from reference TRBV14 and TRBJ2-1, the complete variable domain reads EAGVTQFPSHSVIEKGQTVTLRCDPISGHDNLYWYRRVMGKEIKFLLHFVKESKQDESGMPNNRFLAERTGGTYSTLKVQPAELEDSGVYFCASSKDGLAPYNEQFFGPGTRLTVL.

This clone was seen a few times. The CDR3 region is CAWSESGQSFEQYF. The CDR3 coding sequence is TGTGCCTGGAGTGAGTCAGGGCAGAGTTTCGAGCAGTACTTC. The V gene is TRBV30, the J gene TRBJ2-7; TRBD1 might be the D (5 bases). The CDR3 has 14 residues. The V end lost 1 base, the J end lost 6 bases, and 16 bases lay between the germline ends. Looked up from germline, CDR1 is GTSNPN and CDR2 is SVGIG (reference sequence).

The chain joins TRBV5-5 to TRBJ2-7; the match to TRBD1 covers 7 bases. There are 13 residues in the CDR3. The ends lost 3 bases at V and 5 bases at J; junction bases unmatched: 5. Per germline, CDR1 SGHKS and CDR2 YYEKEE (reference sequence). The CDR3: CASSWRTGDEQYF. The DNA for the CDR3 is TGTGCCAGCAGCTGGAGGACAGGCGACGAGCAGTACTTC.